This TCR beta chain emerged from a study of sequential checkpoint blockade in melanoma. Treatment in this sample: randomized to nivolumab then ipilimumab (arm A) or the reverse (arm B). Repertoires were generated with immunoSEQ multiplex PCR, while TCRdb's copy carries only in-frame clones and drops some. The sample holds some 20,000 clones, approximately 79% seen once. V shed 0 bases and J shed 4 bases, with 14 bases lying between them. This CDR3 region has 15 residues. In germline, CDR1 is SGHDT, CDR2 YYEEEE. This clone was seen only once. The V call is TRBV5-6, the J call TRBJ2-7; D is perhaps TRBD2 (7 bases). The sequencing here drew on CD8+ T cells sorted from blood (inferred from file names), taken from a patient given nivolumab and ipilimumab in sequence. This TCR came from a human donor with melanoma. The CDR3 reads CASSLGGGLVYEQYF. The CDR3 bases are TGTGCCAGCAGCTTGGGCGGGGGCCTTGTGTACGAGCAGTACTTC.